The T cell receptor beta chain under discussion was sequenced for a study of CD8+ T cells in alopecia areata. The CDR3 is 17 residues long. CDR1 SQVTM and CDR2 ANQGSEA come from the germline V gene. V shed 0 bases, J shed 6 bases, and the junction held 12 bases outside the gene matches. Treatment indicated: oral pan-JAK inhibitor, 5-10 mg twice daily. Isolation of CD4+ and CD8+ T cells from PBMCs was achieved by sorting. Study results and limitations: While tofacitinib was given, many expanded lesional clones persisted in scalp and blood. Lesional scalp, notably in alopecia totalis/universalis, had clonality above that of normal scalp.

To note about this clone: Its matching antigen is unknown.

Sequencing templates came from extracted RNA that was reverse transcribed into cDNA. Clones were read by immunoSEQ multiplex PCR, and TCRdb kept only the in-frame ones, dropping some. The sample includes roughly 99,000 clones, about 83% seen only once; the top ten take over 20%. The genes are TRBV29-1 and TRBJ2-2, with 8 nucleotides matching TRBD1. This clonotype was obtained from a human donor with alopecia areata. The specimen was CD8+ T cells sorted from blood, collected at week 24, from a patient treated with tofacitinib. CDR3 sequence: CSVEDPGQGLTPGELFF. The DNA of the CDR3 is TGCAGCGTTGAAGATCCCGGACAGGGTCTTACTCCCGGGGAGCTGTTTTTT.